These T cell receptor beta chains were read from a single sample in a study of T cell responses to AZD1222 COVID-19 vaccine. Assay: immunoSEQ multiplex PCR; the TCRdb copy retains only in-frame clones and omits some. This sample has approximately 140,000 clones, with around 86% found just once. The starting material was peripheral blood, obtained on day 0 of MenACWY control vaccination. These receptors all come from an adult in good health. The CDR3 runs from the conserved cysteine through the conserved F or W. A D gene is named only where the DNA matches it firmly. The size of a clone is reported for some rows only, either as once, few or many, or as a class for expanded clones.

NA	13	TRBJ1-2	TRBV6-5	NA	TGTGCCAGCAGCCCCAACAGGGCGGGGGGCTACACCTTC	CASSPNRAGGYTF
NA	13	TRBJ2-2	TRBV3-1/TRBV3-2	NA	TGTGCCAGCAGCCAGTTAGCCACCGGGGAGCTGTTTTTT	CASSQLATGELFF
few	15	TRBJ1-3	TRBV11-2	NA	TGTGCCAGCAGCTCGTGGGGCGCGGATGGAAACACCATATATTTT	CASSSWGADGNTIYF
NA	16	TRBJ2-5	TRBV6-6	TRBD1	TGTGCCAGCTTCGGACAGGGAGCGATCTCAAGAGGGACCCAGTACTTC	CASFGQGAISRGTQYF
few	14	TRBJ2-7	TRBV5-6	NA	TGTGCCAGCAGCGAAACGGGCTTCTCCTACGAGCAGTACTTC	CASSETGFSYEQYF
NA	16	TRBJ1-4	TRBV6-2/TRBV6-3	NA	TGTGCCAGCAGTACATGGGGACGTGGAACTAATGAAAAACTGTTTTTT	CASSTWGRGTNEKLFF
NA	17	TRBJ1-4	TRBV10-1	TRBD1	TGCGCCAGCAGTGGGGCCCCGAGGGGGCGGACTAATGAAAAACTGTTTTTT	CASSGAPRGRTNEKLFF
NA	17	TRBJ2-5	TRBV5-6	TRBD2	TGTGCCAGCAGCTTACCTGTACAGCGGGGGTGGGTGGAGACCCAGTACTTC	CASSLPVQRGWVETQYF
NA	18	TRBJ2-1	TRBV5-1	TRBD1	TGCGCCAGCAGCTCTTCGGCCCCGGGACAGGGCCTCGGGAATGAGCAGTTCTTC	CASSSSAPGQGLGNEQFF
NA	17	TRBJ2-6	TRBV5-1	NA	TGCGCCAGCAGCTTGAACTCGGGCGGCAGAGGGGCCAACGTCCTGACTTTC	CASSLNSGGRGANVLTF
few	15	TRBJ1-2	TRBV6-1	NA	TGTGCCAGCAGTGAGGCCTCCGGGGGCAGCTATGGCTACACCTTC	CASSEASGGSYGYTF
NA	18	TRBJ2-2	TRBV3-1/TRBV3-2	TRBD2	TGTGCCAGCAGCCAAGATTTGGACCTAGCGGGGATGACCGGGGAGCTGTTTTTT	CASSQDLDLAGMTGELFF
NA	13	TRBJ2-5	TRBV12-3/TRBV12-4	NA	TGTGCCAGCAGTGAGATAGGGACGGCGGGAATTCACTTC	CASSEIGTAGIHF
NA	15	TRBJ1-2	TRBV19	TRBD1	TGTGCCAGTAATCACTTATCACAGGGGGCCTATGGCTACACCTTC	CASNHLSQGAYGYTF
NA	14	TRBJ2-4	TRBV5-1	NA	TGCGCCAGCAGCCAAGCGGTAGCCAAAAACATTCAGTACTTC	CASSQAVAKNIQYF
few	16	TRBJ1-2	TRBV24-1	TRBD1	TGTGCCACCAGTGATTCTCGGACAGGGGTTAACTATGGCTACACCTTC	CATSDSRTGVNYGYTF
NA	11	TRBJ1-6	TRBV24-1	NA	TGTGCCACCAGTGACCGGGGGCCCCTCCACTTT	CATSDRGPLHF
once	13	TRBJ2-4	TRBV5-1	TRBD1	TGCGCCAGCAGCCCCCTTGGGGACAGAACTCAGTACTTC	CASSPLGDRTQYF
NA	14	TRBJ2-5	TRBV2	NA	TGTGCCAGCAGTACCGGACCGGTCCAAGAGACCCAGTACTTC	CASSTGPVQETQYF
NA	14	TRBJ1-6	TRBV7-3	NA	TGTGCCAGCAGCCAGGGACGGGATAATTCACCCCTCCACTTT	CASSQGRDNSPLHF
NA	16	TRBJ2-1	TRBV5-1	TRBD2	TGCGCCAGCAGCTCCACTAGCGGGGGGGCGGCAAATGAGCAGTTCTTC	CASSSTSGGAANEQFF
NA	17	TRBJ2-7	TRBV4-1	NA	TGCGCCAGCAGCCAAGATGGAAGGCAGGGAACCTCCTACGAGCAGTACTTC	CASSQDGRQGTSYEQYF
NA	12	TRBJ2-5	TRBV12-2	NA	TGTGCAAGTCGCTCCAACCAAGAGACCCAGTACTTC	CASRSNQETQYF
once	14	TRBJ1-1	TRBV18	NA	TGTGCCAGCTCACCGAAAACAGGGTACGATGAAGCTTTCTTT	CASSPKTGYDEAFF
NA	14	TRBJ1-1	TRBV6-5	NA	TGTGCCAGCTCCCCCGGGGCGGGGAACACTGAAGCTTTCTTT	CASSPGAGNTEAFF
NA	14	TRBJ1-1	TRBV18	TRBD1	TGTGCCAGCTCACCGTGGACAGGGGACACTGAAGCTTTCTTT	CASSPWTGDTEAFF
NA	12	TRBJ1-2	TRBV12-3/TRBV12-4	TRBD1	TGTGCCAGCAAAAGACAGGGGAATGGCTACACCTTC	CASKRQGNGYTF
few	13	TRBJ2-7	TRBV5-4	NA	TGTGCCAGCAGCCCAGATGTGACCTACGAGCAGTACTTC	CASSPDVTYEQYF
once	13	TRBJ1-1	TRBV6-2/TRBV6-3	NA	TGTGCCAGCAGTAAGGGGGTTTGGACTGAAGCTTTCTTT	CASSKGVWTEAFF
NA	14	TRBJ1-2	TRBV19	NA	TGTGCCAGTAGTATAGAGTTTCCGAACTATGGCTACACCTTC	CASSIEFPNYGYTF
few	15	TRBJ2-2	TRBV19	TRBD1	TGTGCCAGTAGCCGGGACAGGGGTTCCACCGGGGAGCTGTTTTTT	CASSRDRGSTGELFF
NA	15	TRBJ1-2	TRBV28	NA	TGTGCCAGCAGACCTGCGAGAGGGACTAACTATGGCTACACCTTC	CASRPARGTNYGYTF
NA	15	TRBJ2-3	TRBV29-1	TRBD2	TGCAGCGTTGAGCCTAGCGGGGGTCGCACAGATACGCAGTATTTT	CSVEPSGGRTDTQYF
NA	12	TRBJ2-3	TRBV29-1	NA	TGCAGCGTTCTAGGAAACGCAGATACGCAGTATTTT	CSVLGNADTQYF
NA	13	TRBJ2-1	TRBV12-3/TRBV12-4	NA	TGTGCCAGCAGACCGACTACCGACAATGAGCAGTTCTTC	CASRPTTDNEQFF
once	16	TRBJ1-2	TRBV5-1	TRBD1	TGCGCCAGCAGCTGGGACAGTCTCCAGCCGAGGGTTGGCTACACCTTC	CASSWDSLQPRVGYTF